This T cell receptor beta chain was obtained from a study of T cells after yellow fever vaccination. This CDR3 contains 15 residues. V shed 1 base and J shed 6 bases, with 15 bases lying between them. From germline, CDR1 is DFQATT and CDR2 SNEGSKA (reference sequence). There are a few counts of this clonotype. The antigen remains unidentified. Study-wide points: Abundant contaminating clonotypes from the bulk population could appear in FACS-sorted repertoires. Subsequent to the booster, the majority of primary-vaccination clones reappeared (around 96% CD4, 88% CD8). Clonotype sharing between CD4 and CD8 compartments was small.

A universal primer site and UMIs were added as TCR cDNA was made by 5'RACE template switching. In TCRdb, the 5' RACE reads were re-called with MiXCR into one record per CDR3 protein. The sample lists 400,000 or so distinct CDR3 sequences, approximately 18% occurring once. Sequenced material: PBMCs, taken before the yellow fever booster vaccination. The chain combines TRBV20-1 with TRBJ2-2; D possibly matches TRBD1 or TRBD2 (7 bases each). The TCR was taken from a man between 18 and 35 years old who received the YFV17D yellow fever vaccine. CDR3 in amino acids: CSARAGGGQSGELFF. The CDR3 DNA sequence: TGCAGTGCTAGAGCAGGGGGAGGGCAATCCGGGGAGCTGTTTTTT.